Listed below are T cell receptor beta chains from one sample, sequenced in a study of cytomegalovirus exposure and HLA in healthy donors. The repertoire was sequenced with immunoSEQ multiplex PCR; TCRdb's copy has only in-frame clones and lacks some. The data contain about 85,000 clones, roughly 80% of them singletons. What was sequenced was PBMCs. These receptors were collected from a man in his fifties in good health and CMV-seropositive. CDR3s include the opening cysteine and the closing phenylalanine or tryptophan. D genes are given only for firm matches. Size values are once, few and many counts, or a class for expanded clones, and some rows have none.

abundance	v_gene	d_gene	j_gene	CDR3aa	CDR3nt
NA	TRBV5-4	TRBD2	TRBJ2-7	CASSTGTSGSTRYEQYF	TGTGCCAGCAGCACGGGGACTAGCGGGAGTACCCGCTACGAGCAGTACTTC
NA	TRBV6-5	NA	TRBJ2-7	CASSYERARGEQYF	TGTGCCAGCAGTTATGAGCGGGCCCGGGGGGAGCAGTACTTC
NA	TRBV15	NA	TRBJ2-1	CATDQGPGYNEQFF	TGTGCCACCGATCAGGGGCCGGGATACAATGAGCAGTTCTTC
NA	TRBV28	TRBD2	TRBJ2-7	CASSLTPGLAEVSYEQYF	TGTGCCAGCAGCTTGACCCCGGGACTAGCGGAAGTTTCCTACGAGCAGTACTTC
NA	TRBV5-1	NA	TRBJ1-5	CASSFEGGDDQPQHF	TGCGCCAGCAGCTTTGAGGGAGGCGATGACCAGCCCCAGCATTTT
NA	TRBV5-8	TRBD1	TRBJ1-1	CASSYDRDTEAFF	TGTGCCAGCAGCTACGACAGGGACACTGAAGCTTTCTTT
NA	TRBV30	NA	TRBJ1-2	CAGSAGGGYTF	TGTGCCGGCAGCGCGGGCGGGGGCTACACCTTC
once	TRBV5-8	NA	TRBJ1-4	CASSLGATNEKLFF	TGTGCCAGCAGCTTGGGAGCAACTAATGAAAAACTGTTTTTT
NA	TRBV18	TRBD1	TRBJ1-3	CASSLPSQGLGNTIYF	TGTGCCAGCTCACTCCCATCACAGGGGCTTGGAAACACCATATATTTT
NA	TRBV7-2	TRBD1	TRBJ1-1	CASSPTTGSAEAFF	TGTGCCAGCAGCCCAACGACAGGGTCGGCTGAAGCTTTCTTT
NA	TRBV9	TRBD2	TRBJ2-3	CASSVYGTSSTDTQYF	TGTGCCAGCAGCGTATACGGGACTAGCAGCACAGATACGCAGTATTTT
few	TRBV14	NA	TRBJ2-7	CASSQGVRQGKREQYF	TGTGCCAGCAGCCAAGGGGTCCGGCAGGGGAAGCGCGAGCAGTACTTC
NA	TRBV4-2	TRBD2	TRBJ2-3	CASSQEGSGGSTDTQYF	TGTGCCAGCAGCCAAGAGGGTAGCGGGGGAAGCACAGATACGCAGTATTTT
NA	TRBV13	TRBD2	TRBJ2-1	CASSRGGLAGSSTEQFF	TGTGCCAGCAGCAGGGGGGGTCTAGCGGGGAGTTCCACTGAGCAGTTCTTC
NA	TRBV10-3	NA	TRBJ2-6	CAISSLRSGANVLTF	TGTGCCATCAGTAGTCTTAGATCTGGGGCCAACGTCCTGACTTTC
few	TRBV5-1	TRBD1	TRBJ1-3	CASSVSGGQLSGNTIYF	TGCGCCAGCAGCGTTTCAGGGGGGCAACTCTCTGGAAACACCATATATTTT
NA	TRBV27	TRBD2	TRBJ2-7	CASIGASGYGEQYF	TGTGCCAGTATCGGGGCTAGCGGGTACGGCGAGCAGTACTTC
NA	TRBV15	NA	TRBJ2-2	CATTNLAALAGELFF	TGTGCCACCACTAACTTAGCGGCCCTCGCCGGGGAGCTGTTTTTT
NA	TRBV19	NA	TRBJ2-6	CASSIEGGSGANGLTF	TGTGCCAGTAGTATAGAAGGGGGAAGTGGGGCCAACGGCCTGACTTTC
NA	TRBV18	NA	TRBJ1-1	CASSVGALNTEAFF	TGTGCCAGCTCTGTGGGGGCACTGAACACTGAAGCTTTCTTT
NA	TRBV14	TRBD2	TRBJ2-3	CASSQRAGGWTDTQYF	TGTGCCAGCAGCCAACGAGCGGGAGGTTGGACAGATACGCAGTATTTT
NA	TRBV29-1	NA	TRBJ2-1	CSVGEAEIYNEQFF	TGCAGCGTTGGAGAAGCGGAGATCTACAATGAGCAGTTCTTC
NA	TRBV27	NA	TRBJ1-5	CASSRNRALDQPQHF	TGTGCCAGCAGCCGTAACAGAGCCCTGGATCAGCCCCAGCATTTT
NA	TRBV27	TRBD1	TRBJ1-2	CASSLLRSPETGGGYGYTF	TGTGCCAGCAGTTTACTAAGGTCCCCCGAAACAGGGGGCGGGTATGGCTACACCTTC
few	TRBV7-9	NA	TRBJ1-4	CSSSPGNTGRSEKLFF	TGTTCCAGCAGCCCCGGAAACACAGGGAGAAGTGAAAAACTGTTTTTT
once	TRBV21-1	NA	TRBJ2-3	CASSKEGEERREGLEDTQYF	TGTGCCAGCAGCAAAGAAGGTGAGGAGAGGCGGGAGGGCCTCGAAGATACGCAGTATTTT
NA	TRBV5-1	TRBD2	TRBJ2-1	CASSLGPSGRTTAYNEQFF	TGCGCCAGCAGCTTGGGACCCAGCGGGAGGACTACAGCCTACAATGAGCAGTTCTTC
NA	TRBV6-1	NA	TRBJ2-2	CATSSSRSGGELFF	TGTGCCACCAGTTCTAGTCGTTCGGGCGGGGAGCTGTTTTTT
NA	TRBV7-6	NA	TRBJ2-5	CASSFFSGTQYF	TGTGCCAGCAGCTTTTTCTCGGGGACCCAGTACTTC
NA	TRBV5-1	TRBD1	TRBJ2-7	CASSLGDRGLKKTYEQYF	TGCGCCAGCAGCTTGGGGGACAGGGGGCTTAAAAAAACCTACGAGCAGTACTTC
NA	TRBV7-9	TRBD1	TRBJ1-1	CASSMQGARTEAFF	TGTGCCAGCAGCATGCAGGGGGCGCGTACTGAAGCTTTCTTT
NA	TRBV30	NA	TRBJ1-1	CAWERAKNTEAFF	TGTGCCTGGGAACGCGCGAAGAACACTGAAGCTTTCTTT
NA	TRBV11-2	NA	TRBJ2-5	CASSLTRGKNQETQYF	TGTGCCAGCAGCTTAACTCGCGGGAAGAACCAAGAGACCCAGTACTTC
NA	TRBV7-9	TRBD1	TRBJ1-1	CASSPDRGAFF	TGTGCCAGCAGCCCGGACAGGGGGGCTTTCTTT
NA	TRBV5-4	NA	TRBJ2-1	CASSRGSFSDNEQFF	TGTGCCAGCAGCCGGGGGTCCTTCTCCGACAATGAGCAGTTCTTC
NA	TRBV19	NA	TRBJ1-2	CASSVTGTYGYTF	TGTGCCAGTAGTGTGACAGGTACCTATGGCTACACCTTC
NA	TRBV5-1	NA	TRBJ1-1	CASSVSGGGTEAFF	TGCGCCAGCAGCGTTAGCGGGGGAGGCACTGAAGCTTTCTTT
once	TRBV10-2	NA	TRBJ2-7	CASTQPEERAGYEQYF	TGCGCCAGCACCCAACCCGAGGAGCGGGCGGGATACGAGCAGTACTTC
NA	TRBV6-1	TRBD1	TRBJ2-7	CASTSGGVRYEQYF	TGTGCCAGCACCTCAGGGGGCGTAAGGTACGAGCAGTACTTC
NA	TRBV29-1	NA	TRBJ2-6	CSVHSSGANVLTF	TGCAGCGTCCACAGCTCTGGGGCCAACGTCCTGACTTTC
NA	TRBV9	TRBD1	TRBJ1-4	CASSVQGTGENEKLFF	TGTGCCAGCAGCGTACAAGGGACAGGGGAGAATGAAAAACTGTTTTTT
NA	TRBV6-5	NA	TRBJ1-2	CASSYPGAGDNYGYTF	TGTGCCAGCAGTTACCCCGGGGCAGGGGATAACTATGGCTACACCTTC
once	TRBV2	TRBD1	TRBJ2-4	CASSGDRGQNSQYF	TGTGCCAGCAGTGGGGACAGGGGCCAAAACAGTCAGTACTTC
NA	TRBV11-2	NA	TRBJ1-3	CASSPWAGASGNTIYF	TGTGCCAGCAGCCCCTGGGCGGGCGCCTCTGGAAACACCATATATTTT
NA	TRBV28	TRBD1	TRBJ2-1	CASSPTFGQGRKNEQFF	TGTGCCAGCAGTCCAACCTTCGGACAGGGTAGGAAGAATGAGCAGTTCTTC
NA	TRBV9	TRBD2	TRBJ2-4	CASSVGTSFIQYF	TGTGCCAGCAGCGTCGGGACTAGTTTCATTCAGTACTTC
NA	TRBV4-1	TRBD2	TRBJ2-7	CASSQERESLYEQYF	TGCGCCAGCAGCCAAGAGCGGGAGAGCCTTTACGAGCAGTACTTC
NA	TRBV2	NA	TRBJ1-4	CASSRQQSREKLFF	TGTGCCAGCAGCAGACAGCAATCTCGGGAAAAACTGTTTTTT
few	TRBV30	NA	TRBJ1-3	CAWSMSDISGNTIYF	TGTGCCTGGAGTATGAGCGATATCTCTGGAAACACCATATATTTT
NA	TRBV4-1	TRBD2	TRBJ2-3	CASSQDRPGLALSVTDTQYF	TGCGCCAGCAGCCAGGACCGACCGGGACTAGCGTTGAGTGTGACAGATACGCAGTATTTT
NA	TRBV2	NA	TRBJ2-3	CASSLLPSTDTQYF	TGTGCCAGCAGTTTACTACCTAGCACAGATACGCAGTATTTT
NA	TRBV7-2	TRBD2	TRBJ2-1	CASSLTAGVSYNEQFF	TGTGCCAGCAGCTTAACGGCGGGAGTATCCTACAATGAGCAGTTCTTC
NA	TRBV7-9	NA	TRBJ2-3	CASSFFYRVDTDTQYF	TGTGCCAGCAGCTTTTTTTATCGGGTCGACACAGATACGCAGTATTTT
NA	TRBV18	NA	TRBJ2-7	CASSGSRGSGEQYF	TGTGCCAGCTCGGGTAGCAGGGGAAGTGGCGAGCAGTACTTC
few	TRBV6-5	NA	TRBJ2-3	CASRDSGDSTDTQYF	TGTGCCAGCCGAGATAGCGGAGATAGCACAGATACGCAGTATTTT